This T cell receptor beta chain appears in the sequencing data of a study of blood T cell repertoires in COVID-19. Between the trimmed V and J ends, which lost 4 bases and 8 bases, there was a span of 14 bases. This CDR3 is 13 amino acids long. Germline V CDR1 and CDR2: SGHAT, FQNNGV. Some clones are missing from TCRdb's copy, which holds only in-frame ones; the method was immunoSEQ multiplex PCR. The top ten clones hold less than 0.95% of a sample with 250,000 or so clones, about nine tenths of them seen once. The J gene is TRBJ1-1, the V gene TRBV11-2; D possibly corresponds to TRBD1 (5 bases). Sequenced material: peripheral blood. The TCR comes from a woman in her 40s who had recovered from COVID-19. The CDR3 DNA follows: TGTGCCAGCAGCTCACAGGCGGGGCAGGAAGCTTTCTTT. It yields the protein CASSSQAGQEAFF.